One and the same sample provided the 27 T cell receptor beta chains below, sequenced in a study of T cell changes during pregnancy in multiple sclerosis. TCRdb keeps only in-frame clones here, not all; method: immunoSEQ multiplex PCR. This table holds over 85,000 clones, approximately 90% found once. The sequences come from peripheral blood, collected in the first trimester of pregnancy. All receptors come from a female donor in good health, enrolled as a control in a pregnancy study.

The V call is TRBV5-4, the J call TRBJ2-2; 9 nucleotides match TRBD1. Trimming at V came to 4 bases and at J to 5 bases, leaving 9 bases not matched to a gene. The CDR3 is made up of 16 amino acids. Germline lookup yields CDR1 SGHNT and CDR2 YYREEE (reference sequence). DNA for the CDR3: TGTGCCAGCAGCATAACAGGGGGCGCAGGTACCGGGGAGCTGTTTTTT. It specifies CASSITGGAGTGELFF.

V and J are TRBV29-1 and TRBJ2-1, with 13 bases fitting TRBD2. CDR1 is SQVTM, CDR2 ANQGSEA, per germline. The V segment lost 5 bases and the J segment 9 bases; nucleotides outside the gene matches: 7. The CDR3 covers 14 residues. The CDR3 sequence: CSVSTGTSGAEQFF. DNA for the CDR3: TGCAGCGTTTCTACCGGGACTAGCGGGGCTGAGCAGTTCTTC.

The chain employs TRBV7-2 and TRBJ2-4, with D possibly TRBD1 on 6 matching bases. There are 14 residues in the CDR3. Germline lookup yields CDR1 SGHTA and CDR2 FQGNSA. Trimming stripped 6 bases from V and 0 bases from J, with 9 bases between. The CDR3, as DNA: TGTGCCAGCAGTTCAGGGGTAGCCAAAAACATTCAGTACTTC. Its protein product is CASSSGVAKNIQYF.

This chain uses TRBV7-3 with TRBJ2-2; weak D call: TRBD1 (6 bases). The V gene lost 5 bases and the J gene lost 5 bases, with 9 bases spanning the gap. The CDR3 spans 13 residues. CDR1 is SGHTA, CDR2 FQGTGA, per germline. CDR3 in amino acids: CASSVQGTGELFF. DNA for the CDR3: TGTGCCAGCAGCGTACAGGGAACCGGGGAGCTGTTTTTT.

The CDR3 protein is CSAGGGRSGNQPQHF. DNA for the CDR3: TGCAGCGCAGGCGGGGGCAGATCAGGCAATCAGCCCCAGCATTTT. The rearrangement links TRBV29-1 to TRBJ1-5; tentative D call: TRBD1 (6 bases). The V gene's germline CDR1 is SQVTM and CDR2 ANQGSEA. The CDR3 contains 15 residues. V lost 7 bases and J lost 2, with 18 bases in between. The variable domain in full, with the rest retrieved from reference TRBV29-1 and TRBJ1-5, is SAVISQKPSRDICQRGTSLTIQCQVDSQVTMMFWYRQQPGQSLTLIATANQGSEATYESGFVIDKFPISRPNLTFSTLTVSNMSPEDSSIYLCSAGGGRSGNQPQHFGDGTRLSIL.

The rearrangement uses TRBV6-5 and TRBJ1-1, with a weak D call TRBD1 (5 bases). Trimming left V 8 bases short and J 3 bases short, with 16 bases between. The CDR3 runs to 14 residues. Germline V gene data show CDR1 as MNHEY and CDR2 as SVGAGI. Here the CDR3 reads CASLFRGAHTEAFF. CDR3 DNA: TGTGCCAGCTTATTTAGGGGCGCCCACACTGAAGCTTTCTTT.

This rearrangement joins TRBV6-1 to TRBJ2-1; 11 nucleotides match TRBD2. This CDR3 is built from 15 residues. Germline values: CDR1 MNHNS, CDR2 SASEGT. V lost 4 bases to trimming and J lost 4 bases; unmatched junction nucleotides: 3. This CDR3 is CASSATSGEYNEQFF. The CDR3 bases are TGTGCCAGCAGTGCGACTAGCGGGGAGTACAATGAGCAGTTCTTC.

The CDR3 nucleotides read TGTGCTAGTGGTTCCGCAGCAGATACGCAGTATTTT. Protein sequence: CASGSAADTQYF. This chain links TRBV12-5 with TRBJ2-3, with no clear D. Looked up from germline, CDR1 is LGHNT and CDR2 is FRNRAP. CDR3 size: 12 residues. V was shortened by 4 bases and J by 4 bases, with 6 bases between the two germline ends. Supplemented by reference TRBV12-5 and TRBJ2-3, the full variable domain reads DARVTQTPRHKVTEMGQEVTMRCQPILGHNTVFWYRQTMMQGLELLAYFRNRAPLDDSGMPKDRFSAEMPDATLATLKIQPSEPRDSAVYFCASGSAADTQYFGPGTRLTVL.

The chain employs TRBV28 and TRBJ1-5; D might be TRBD1 (5 bases). V gave up 2 bases and J gave up 0 bases, with 11 bases separating them. This CDR3 has 16 amino acids. Germline CDR1 and CDR2: MDHEN and SYDVKM. The CDR3: CASSLGRGGSNQPQHF. The CDR3 DNA reads TGTGCCAGCAGTTTAGGGAGGGGAGGTAGCAATCAGCCCCAGCATTTT. The whole variable domain, filled in from reference TRBV28 and TRBJ1-5, reads DVKVTQSSRYLVKRTGEKVFLECVQDMDHENMFWYRQDPGLGLRLIYFSYDVKMKEKGDIPEGYSVSREKKERFSLILESASTNQTSMYLCASSLGRGGSNQPQHFGDGTRLSIL.

The chain carries TRBV4-2 and TRBJ2-7, with TRBD2 matching 9 bases. CDR3 length: 14 residues. The germline gives CDR1 LGHNA, CDR2 YNFKEQ. With V trimmed by 2 bases and J by 6 bases, 5 bases remained unmatched. The CDR3, as DNA: TGTGCCAGCAGCCAATCTAGCGGGGTGTCCGAGCAGTACTTC. Its protein product is CASSQSSGVSEQYF.

This chain connects TRBV4-3 to TRBJ2-1, with 7 bases matching TRBD2. J lost 7 bases, V lost 0 bases, and 6 bases had no gene match. The germline gives CDR1 LGHNA, CDR2 YSLEER. There are 15 residues in the CDR3. CDR3 sequence: CASSQDWGGANEQFF. The CDR3 DNA sequence: TGCGCCAGCAGCCAAGATTGGGGGGGAGCGAATGAGCAGTTCTTC.

The J gene is TRBJ1-2, the V gene TRBV19; D gene unclear. V lost 6 bases, J lost 4 bases, and 21 bases lay in between. The CDR3 extends over 16 amino acids. The germline CDR1 and CDR2 sequences are LNHDA and SQIVND (reference sequence). In DNA, the CDR3 is TGTGCCAGTAGACTAATAGACGTGGGGAGGCCCTATGGCTACACCTTC. Translating it yields CASRLIDVGRPYGYTF.

This chain uses TRBV9 with TRBJ2-3; no reliable D call. The V end was cut by 0 bases, the J end by 3 bases, with 5 bases between. The CDR3 extends over 13 amino acids. Germline values: CDR1 SGDLS, CDR2 YYNGEE. CDR3 sequence (DNA): TGTGCCAGCAGCGTAGGACTTACAGATACGCAGTATTTT. It is translated as CASSVGLTDTQYF.

J is TRBJ1-3 and V is TRBV18; a weak D match, TRBD1 (6 bases). This CDR3 comprises 16 residues. Germline V lookup: CDR1 KGHSH, CDR2 LQKENI. V was cut by 2 bases and J by 0 bases, with 11 bases left in between. The CDR3 bases are TGTGCCAGCTCACCAACAGGGCCAAGCTCTGGAAACACCATATATTTT. Its protein product is CASSPTGPSSGNTIYF.

This chain links TRBV5-6 with TRBJ2-7, with 9 bases lining up with TRBD2. The length of the CDR3 is 16 residues. J lost 4 bases, V lost 0 bases, and 8 bases had no gene match. From germline, CDR1 is SGHDT and CDR2 YYEEEE. The CDR3 loop is CASSLVPGAGGYEQYF. The CDR3 coding sequence is TGTGCCAGCAGCTTGGTTCCCGGAGCGGGGGGTTACGAGCAGTACTTC.

The chain links TRBV7-3 to TRBJ1-2; 7 bases are a match to TRBD1. The CDR3 has 13 amino acids. The germline V gene has CDR1 SGHTA and CDR2 FQGTGA. V gave up 5 bases and J gave up 4 bases; unmatched junction bases: 4. CDR3 nucleotides: TGTGCCAGCAGCCCTCAGGGGGGCTATGGCTACACCTTC. The encoded protein is CASSPQGGYGYTF.

The CDR3 loop is CASSLERMRGPGHQYF. The DNA of the CDR3 is TGTGCCAGCAGCTTAGAGCGGATGCGGGGGCCCGGGCATCAGTACTTC. The chain has TRBV7-2 and TRBJ2-5; D perhaps matches TRBD2 (7 bases). There are 16 residues in the CDR3. Germline lookup yields CDR1 SGHTA and CDR2 FQGNSA. V lost 1 base to trimming and J lost 11 bases, with 23 bases between them.

This clone was seen just once. This chain uses TRBV6-4 with TRBJ1-5; D perhaps matches TRBD1 (6 bases). Germline CDR1 reads MRHNA; CDR2 reads SNTAGT. V lost 6 bases to trimming and J lost 4 bases, with 16 bases between them. The CDR3 runs 15 residues. The CDR3 region is CASSREGGINQPQHF. In DNA form, the CDR3 reads TGTGCCAGCAGCAGGGAGGGGGGGATAAATCAGCCCCAGCATTTT.

The chain couples TRBV2 to TRBJ1-5; tentative D call: TRBD1 (5 bases). CDR1 is SNHLY and CDR2 is FYNNEI in the germline V gene. The CDR3 consists of 13 residues. V was clipped by 6 bases and J by 3 bases, with 9 bases between them. The CDR3 here is CASSDGHNQPQHF. The CDR3, as DNA: TGTGCCAGCAGCGACGGACACAATCAGCCCCAGCATTTT.

The V and J genes are TRBV4-2 and TRBJ2-7, with 12 nucleotides matching TRBD2. The J segment lost 0 bases and the V segment lost 3 bases, leaving 9 bases of the junction unmatched. Germline assignment: CDR1 LGHNA and CDR2 YNFKEQ. The CDR3 is 18 residues long. DNA of the CDR3: TGTGCCAGCAGCCAGCCTAGCGGGGGGGCCCTCCTCTCCTACGAGCAGTACTTC. Translation gives CASSQPSGGALLSYEQYF.

This clone was observed once. The chain joins TRBV2 to TRBJ2-1, with 10 bases identical to TRBD1. The CDR3 runs to 14 residues. CDR1 is SNHLY, CDR2 FYNNEI, per germline. V trimming: 8 bases; J trimming: 8 bases; junction bases outside the gene matches: 9. The CDR3 sequence: CASLGDRGIDEQFF. CDR3 nucleotides: TGTGCCAGCCTCGGGGACAGGGGTATCGATGAGCAGTTCTTC.

The chain carries TRBV6-5 and TRBJ2-3; D is perhaps TRBD1 (5 bases). The CDR3 covers 15 residues. V gave up 7 bases and J gave up 2 bases, with 16 bases separating them. The germline gives CDR1 MNHEY, CDR2 SVGAGI. CDR3 sequence: CASTRQGAITDTQYF. As DNA, the CDR3 is TGTGCCAGCACGCGGCAGGGCGCGATCACAGATACGCAGTATTTT.

CDR3 nucleotide sequence: TGTGCCAGCAGCTTAGTGATCGGACAGCAGCCCCAGCATTTT. As protein: CASSLVIGQQPQHF. V usage is TRBV7-8 and J usage is TRBJ1-5; weak D call: TRBD1 (6 bases). The V gene lost 1 base and the J gene lost 7 bases, with 11 bases spanning the gap. This CDR3 has 14 amino acids. Germline V gene sequence: CDR1 SGHVS, CDR2 FQNEAQ.

The rearrangement joins TRBV20-1 to TRBJ1-1; 10 positions agree with TRBD1. This CDR3 is built from 11 residues. From germline, CDR1 is DFQATT and CDR2 SNEGSKA (reference sequence). J was trimmed by 11 bases and V by 6 bases; bases with no gene match: 6. CDR3 residues: CSAWGTGEAFF. CDR3 sequence (DNA): TGCAGTGCCTGGGGGACAGGGGAGGCTTTCTTT.

The CDR3 protein is CASSLLSVNTEAFF. In nucleotides, the CDR3 is TGTGCCAGCAGTTTATTGAGTGTGAACACTGAAGCTTTCTTT. The rearrangement uses TRBV28 and TRBJ1-1, with D hard to call. V was pared by 1 base and J by 0 bases, with 6 bases between. The CDR3 consists of 14 residues. Germline CDR1 and CDR2: MDHEN and SYDVKM.

The chain links TRBV30 to TRBJ2-1; D might be TRBD1 (6 bases). This CDR3 is built from 12 residues. Per the germline V gene, CDR1 is GTSNPN and CDR2 is SVGIG (reference sequence). V lost 6 bases to trimming and J lost 8 bases, with 14 bases between them. CDR3 in DNA: TGTGCCTGTACCTATGCAGGGGATGAGCAGTTCTTC. Translation: CACTYAGDEQFF.

The chain joins TRBV15 to TRBJ1-5, with 9 bases lining up with TRBD1. Germline V gene lookup returns CDR1 LNHNV and CDR2 YYDKDF (reference sequence). V shed 3 bases, J shed 4 bases, and the junction held 1 base outside the gene matches. This CDR3 region has 14 residues. The DNA for the CDR3 is TGTGCCACCAGCAGGGGACAGGGAAATCAGCCCCAGCATTTT. It codes for CATSRGQGNQPQHF.